This entry lists 23 T cell receptor beta chains sequenced from one sample in a study of regulatory T cells in long-lasting Graves disease. Construction of the TCR beta libraries employed iRepertoire HTBI primers in conjunction with Arm-PCR of CDR3 regions. Each CDR3 protein gets one entry after TCRdb re-called the multiplex PCR reads with MiXCR. The sample comprises approximately 500,000 distinct CDR3 sequences, 20% to 25% of which are singletons, and approximately 6.4% rests with the top ten. The sample's time point: persistent/refractory GD, antithyroid drugs over 5 years with positive TRAb. From PBMCs, RNA was extracted and then used to make the TCR library. Source: peripheral blood mononuclear cells (PBMCs), taken when the disease was refractory, from a patient treated with antithyroid drugs. The receptors originated from a female donor with Graves disease.

This clonotype was seen at least ten times. The rearrangement links TRBV28 to TRBJ2-7; 8 bases map to TRBD2. Germline V gene data show CDR1 as MDHEN and CDR2 as SYDVKM. This CDR3 spans 15 amino acids. V lost 8 bases to trimming and J lost 1 base; unmatched junction nucleotides: 10. The CDR3 coding sequence is TGTGCCAGCTCCTCCGGGGGGGGGGAATCCTACGAGCAGTACTTC. It codes for CASSSGGGESYEQYF.

This chain joins TRBV7-2 and TRBJ2-7, with 10 bases aligning to TRBD1. The CDR3 loop spans 16 amino acids. V lost 3 bases to trimming and J lost 3 bases; unmatched junction nucleotides: 8. Germline-derived CDR1 and CDR2 are SGHTA and FQGNSA. DNA of the CDR3: TGTGCCAGCAGCTTCCCGGGACAGGGGAAATACTACGAGCAGTACTTC. This gives the protein CASSFPGQGKYYEQYF. The full variable domain, in which reference TRBV7-2 and TRBJ2-7 provide the parts outside the CDR3, is GAGVSQSPSNKVTEKGKDVELRCDPISGHTALYWYRQSLGQGLEFLIYFQGNSAPDKSGLPSDRFSAERTGGSVSTLTIQRTQQEDSAVYLCASSFPGQGKYYEQYFGPGTRLTVT.

This rearrangement joins TRBV9 to TRBJ1-3, with D hard to call. CDR1 and CDR2 from the germline V gene are SGDLS and YYNGEE. The CDR3 is 16 amino acids. V was clipped by 0 bases and J by 0 bases, with 10 bases between them. The CDR3 DNA is TGTGCCAGCAGCGTAGATGGTAGAAGCTCTGGAAACACCATATATTTT. This translates into CASSVDGRSSGNTIYF.

This clonotype was counted many times. V usage is TRBV10-3 and J usage is TRBJ2-5; 8 bases are a match to TRBD2. This CDR3 comprises 16 residues. J lost 2 bases, V lost 6 bases, and 11 bases had no gene match. Germline CDR1 and CDR2: ENHRY and SYGVKD. The CDR3 DNA is TGTGCCATCAGCGGAGGCCTAGCGGGCTTACAAGAGACCCAGTACTTC. This sequence encodes CAISGGLAGLQETQYF.

This clonotype was seen repeatedly, ten times or more. This chain uses TRBV2 with TRBJ2-5; D gene unclear. CDR1 is SNHLY and CDR2 is FYNNEI in the germline V gene. V was clipped by 7 bases and J by 4 bases, with 7 bases between them. CDR3 size: 11 residues. The DNA for the CDR3 is TGTGCCAGCATGCTGACAGAGACCCAGTACTTC. Translated: CASMLTETQYF.

This clonotype was recorded many times. The genes are TRBV12-3 or TRBV12-4 and TRBJ1-3; maybe TRBD1 (6 bases). Trimming pared 3 bases from V and 3 bases from J, leaving 9 bases between. The CDR3 extends over 14 amino acids. CDR3: CASSFTGLGNTIYF. DNA of the CDR3: TGTGCCAGCAGTTTCACAGGGCTTGGAAACACCATATATTTT.

The table lists this clonotype with a few counts. The CDR3 DNA sequence: TGTGCCAGCAGTGCTCCGACTAGCGGGTACACAGATACGCAGTATTTT. Translated: CASSAPTSGYTDTQYF. This chain links TRBV27 with TRBJ2-3; TRBD2 matches at 10 bases. From germline, CDR1 is MNHEY and CDR2 SMNVEV (reference sequence). The junction had 7 bases not matched to a gene; V was cut back by 5 bases and J by 2 bases. The CDR3 length is 16 residues.

In this sample, this clonotype turned up a few times. The chain uses TRBV18 and TRBJ2-7, with a possible D match to TRBD1 (5 bases). The V end lost 1 base, the J end lost 4 bases, and 11 bases lay between the germline ends. This CDR3 comprises 14 residues. Per germline, CDR1 KGHSH and CDR2 LQKENI. The CDR3 sequence is CASSPRAGSYEQYF. The CDR3 DNA reads as TGTGCCAGCTCACCACGGGCAGGGTCTTACGAGCAGTACTTC. The whole variable domain, filled in from reference TRBV18 and TRBJ2-7, reads NAGVMQNPRHLVRRRGQEARLRCSPMKGHSHVYWYRQLPEEGLKFMVYLQKENIIDESGMPKERFSAEFPKEGPSILRIQQVVRGDSAAYFCASSPRAGSYEQYFGPGTRLTVT.

Many counts were recorded for this clonotype. The rearrangement uses TRBV6-2 or TRBV6-3 and TRBJ1-5; tentative D call: TRBD1 (6 bases). The CDR3 contains 15 residues. Between the trimmed V and J ends, which lost 7 bases and 0 bases, there was a span of 13 bases. Germline CDR1 MNHEY, CDR2 SVGEGT. CDR3 region: CASTVGTLSNQPQHF. DNA of the CDR3: TGTGCCAGCACCGTGGGGACACTTAGCAATCAGCCCCAGCATTTT.

This clonotype was seen at least ten times. The chain is built from TRBV7-8 and TRBJ1-4; TRBD1 agrees at 8 bases. V was pared by 5 bases and J by 5 bases, with 7 bases of the junction left unmatched. There are 15 residues in the CDR3. Looked up from germline, CDR1 is SGHVS and CDR2 is FQNEAQ. CDR3 region: CASSRRTGPNEKLFF. CDR3 DNA sequence: TGTGCCAGCAGCCGCAGGACAGGGCCGAATGAAAAACTGTTTTTT.

The CDR3 nucleotides read TGTGCCATCAGTGAGCAAGCGGGTGGAGACTACGAGCAGTACTTC. Its protein is CAISEQAGGDYEQYF. The chain links TRBV10-3 to TRBJ2-7; TRBD2 might be the D (6 bases). The CDR3 runs to 15 residues. V gave up 2 bases and J gave up 3 bases, with 14 bases separating them. From germline, CDR1 is ENHRY and CDR2 SYGVKD.

The chain combines TRBV6-2 or TRBV6-3 with TRBJ2-2; 7 nucleotides align to TRBD1. V gave up 5 bases and J gave up 7 bases; unmatched junction bases: 4. The CDR3 is 13 residues long. CDR1 is MNHEY, CDR2 SVGEGT, per germline. Here the CDR3 reads CASSTNRGGELFF. As DNA, the CDR3 is TGTGCCAGCAGTACAAACAGGGGCGGGGAGCTGTTTTTT.

This clonotype was seen repeatedly, ten times or more. The chain combines TRBV6-1 with TRBJ2-5; weak D call: TRBD1 (5 bases). The CDR3 totals 15 residues. Germline V CDR1 and CDR2: MNHNS, SASEGT. Trimming shortened V by 6 bases and J by 2 bases, and 16 bases separated the two germline ends. As DNA, the CDR3 is TGTGCCAGCAGCGACGCACAGGATTTTCAAGAGACCCAGTACTTC. Its translation: CASSDAQDFQETQYF.

This clonotype was detected a few times. The rearrangement uses TRBV20-1 and TRBJ1-1; the D is unclear. V dropped 3 bases and J dropped 2 bases, with 10 bases sitting between them. CDR1 and CDR2 (germline): DFQATT, SNEGSKA (reference sequence). This CDR3 contains 13 residues. The CDR3 is CSARGGSNTEAFF. CDR3 nucleotide sequence: TGCAGTGCTAGGGGAGGGTCAAACACTGAAGCTTTCTTT.

This clonotype was seen ten or more times. The chain uses TRBV28 and TRBJ2-7; 7 bases are a match to TRBD1. Germline V CDR1 and CDR2: MDHEN, SYDVKM. This CDR3 has 14 amino acids. With V trimmed by 6 bases and J by 3 bases, 8 bases remained unmatched. The DNA of the CDR3 is TGTGCCAGCAGGTCCACAGGGGTTGGCTACGAGCAGTACTTC. The encoded protein is CASRSTGVGYEQYF.

V usage is TRBV15 and J usage is TRBJ1-2; no reliable D call. Trimming stripped 1 base from V and 5 bases from J, with 11 bases between. The CDR3 consists of 14 residues. Looked up from germline, CDR1 is LNHNV and CDR2 is YYDKDF (reference sequence). The CDR3 region has the DNA TGTGCCACCAGCAGAGTTCCTGGACCGTATGGCTACACCTTC. Protein product: CATSRVPGPYGYTF.

This clonotype was recorded at least ten times. The rearrangement joins TRBV11-2 to TRBJ1-4; the D is unclear. The CDR3 is made up of 14 amino acids. Trimming removed 3 bases at V and 4 bases at J, with 9 bases between. Germline V gene lookup returns CDR1 SGHAT and CDR2 FQNNGV. The chain's CDR3 is CASSFSLINEKLFF. The CDR3 DNA reads as TGTGCCAGCAGCTTTTCGCTGATTAATGAAAAACTGTTTTTT.

This clonotype was found once. One end of the junction fails to match germline, which may point to a read error. J is TRBJ2-5 and V is TRBV18, with 7 bases lining up with TRBD2. CDR1 and CDR2 from the germline V gene are KGHSH and LQKENI. The CDR3 consists of 15 residues. The CDR3 spells CASSAPGGTQETQYF. The DNA of the CDR3 is TGTGCCAGCTCAGCACCCGGGGGGACCCAAGAGACCCAGTACTTC.

This clonotype was seen only a few times. The chain carries TRBV9 and TRBJ2-3; weak D call: TRBD1 (7 bases). CDR3 length: 16 amino acids. V lost 3 bases, J lost 0 bases, and 14 bases lay in between. In germline, CDR1 is SGDLS, CDR2 YYNGEE. In nucleotides, the CDR3 is TGTGCCAGCAGCGCCGCGGGACAGACTAGCACAGATACGCAGTATTTT. Protein: CASSAAGQTSTDTQYF. Filled out from reference TRBV9 and TRBJ2-3, the complete variable domain reads DSGVTQTPKHLITATGQRVTLRCSPRSGDLSVYWYQQSLDQGLQFLIQYYNGEERAKGNILERFSAQQFPDLHSELNLSSLELGDSALYFCASSAAGQTSTDTQYFGPGTRLTVL.

The chain has TRBV27 and TRBJ1-5, with no clear D. This CDR3 is 14 amino acids long. The V gene's germline CDR1 is MNHEY and CDR2 SMNVEV (reference sequence). The ends were cut back, 2 bases at V and 3 bases at J, with 8 bases in the middle. In DNA form, the CDR3 reads TGTGCCAGCAGTTTAAAGGGATTCAATCAGCCCCAGCATTTT. This translates into CASSLKGFNQPQHF.

This clonotype was seen a few times. The CDR3 region is CAISEQGGETQYF. The CDR3 DNA is TGTGCCATCAGTGAACAGGGTGGGGAGACCCAGTACTTC. This chain links TRBV10-3 with TRBJ2-5, with D perhaps TRBD1 (6 bases). V was trimmed by 3 bases and J by 5 bases, leaving 10 bases between them. Germline CDR1 and CDR2: ENHRY and SYGVKD. The CDR3 consists of 13 residues.

The chain carries TRBV7-9 and TRBJ2-5, with 8 bases matching TRBD2. Trimming at V came to 2 bases and at J to 2 bases, leaving 10 bases not matched to a gene. CDR1 and CDR2 (germline): SEHNR, FQNEAQ (reference sequence). This CDR3 is built from 17 residues. The CDR3 nucleotides read TGTGCCAGCAGCTTAACGCTTACGGGGGGGATACAAGAGACCCAGTACTTC. Its translation is CASSLTLTGGIQETQYF.

This clonotype has a count of ten or more. V and J are TRBV7-3 and TRBJ1-1; tentative D call: TRBD1 (6 bases). Trimming shortened V by 2 bases and J by 7 bases, and 11 bases separated the two germline ends. The V gene's germline CDR1 is SGHTA and CDR2 FQGTGA. The CDR3 consists of 13 residues. This CDR3 is CASSLDGQFEAFF. In nucleotides, the CDR3 is TGTGCCAGCAGCTTAGATGGACAGTTTGAAGCTTTCTTT.